The 17 T cell receptor beta chains given below trace back to one sample, sequenced in a study of T cell responses to AZD1222 COVID-19 vaccine. Clones were sequenced by immunoSEQ multiplex PCR, and TCRdb holds only the in-frame ones, with some missing. The table includes roughly 200,000 clones, roughly 91% detected once. The source was peripheral blood, collected 28 days after the second dose of the MenACWY control vaccine. These receptors were collected from an adult who received the MenACWY meningococcal vaccine as a control.

V usage is TRBV19 and J usage is TRBJ1-2; 8 bases are a match to TRBD1. Per germline, CDR1 LNHDA and CDR2 SQIVND (reference sequence). V shed 5 bases and J 4 bases; nucleotides not matched to a gene: 9. This CDR3 has 15 amino acids. DNA of the CDR3: TGTGCCAGTAGTGCCCAGTTAACAGGGGGCTATGGCTACACCTTC. Protein product: CASSAQLTGGYGYTF.

The chain employs TRBV18 and TRBJ1-1; TRBD1 matches at 7 bases. Looked up from germline, CDR1 is KGHSH and CDR2 is LQKENI. Trimming cost V 1 base and J 6 bases; bases outside gene matches: 2. The CDR3 is 13 residues long. The CDR3, as DNA: TGTGCCAGCTCACCACTGGGACAGCCTGAAGCTTTCTTT. This translates into CASSPLGQPEAFF.

The V call is TRBV6-5, the J call TRBJ1-5, with D unclear. This CDR3 region has 15 residues. Germline CDR1 and CDR2: MNHEY and SVGAGI. Between the trimmed V and J ends, which lost 5 bases and 0 bases, there was a span of 11 bases. Here the CDR3 reads CASSLRDRSNQPQHF. CDR3 nucleotide sequence: TGTGCCAGCAGTCTCCGAGACCGTAGCAATCAGCCCCAGCATTTT.

This clone appeared once. V and J are TRBV4-1 and TRBJ1-5; possibly TRBD1 for D (6 bases). CDR1 and CDR2 (germline): MGHRA, YSYEKL. There are 17 residues in the CDR3. V was shortened by 4 bases and J by 5 bases, with 21 bases between the two germline ends. The CDR3 region is CASSPLQGQGPDQPQHF. The CDR3, as DNA: TGCGCCAGCAGCCCTCTTCAGGGTCAGGGGCCGGATCAGCCCCAGCATTTT.

The gene calls are TRBV7-2 and TRBJ2-2; D is undetermined. V shed 1 base and J shed 0 bases, with 3 bases lying between them. CDR3 length equals 14 residues. Germline values: CDR1 SGHTA, CDR2 FQGNSA. CDR3 sequence reads: CASSLGTNTGELFF. Written as DNA, the CDR3 is TGTGCCAGCAGCTTAGGGACGAACACCGGGGAGCTGTTTTTT.

The CDR3 region has the DNA TGCGCCAGCAGCTTGACAGGGGGCGACGGGTATGAAAAACTGTTTTTT. Protein sequence: CASSLTGGDGYEKLFF. The chain employs TRBV5-1 and TRBJ1-4; 9 bases align to TRBD1. J was trimmed by 6 bases and V by 1 base; bases with no gene match: 7. The CDR3 is 16 residues long. Germline values: CDR1 SGHRS, CDR2 YFSETQ.

V usage is TRBV18 and J usage is TRBJ1-4, with D tentatively TRBD1 (6 bases). The CDR3 sequence is 14 residues long. The V end was cut by 3 bases, the J end by 8 bases, with 13 bases between. Germline V gene lookup returns CDR1 KGHSH and CDR2 LQKENI. DNA for the CDR3: TGTGCCAGCTCACCCCCCAGGGGCCAGGAAAAACTGTTTTTT. Residues: CASSPPRGQEKLFF. Using reference TRBV18 and TRBJ1-4 for the parts outside the CDR3, the full variable domain is NAGVMQNPRHLVRRRGQEARLRCSPMKGHSHVYWYRQLPEEGLKFMVYLQKENIIDESGMPKERFSAEFPKEGPSILRIQQVVRGDSAAYFCASSPPRGQEKLFFGSGTQLSVL.

The V and J genes are TRBV5-5 and TRBJ1-1; TRBD1 matches 8 bases. The CDR3 has 14 amino acids. The germline CDR1 and CDR2 sequences are SGHKS and YYEKEE (reference sequence). With 2 bases clipped from V and 6 bases from J, the junction kept 6 bases outside the gene matches. The CDR3: CASSFQQGGPEAFF. For the CDR3, the DNA is TGTGCCAGCAGCTTTCAACAGGGGGGGCCTGAAGCTTTCTTT.

The rearrangement joins TRBV10-3 to TRBJ1-4; TRBD1 is a possible D gene (5 bases). CDR3 size: 13 residues. V dropped 6 bases and J dropped 7 bases, with 12 bases sitting between them. Germline values: CDR1 ENHRY, CDR2 SYGVKD. The CDR3 reads CAISREWGEKLFF. The CDR3 DNA follows: TGTGCCATCAGCAGGGAATGGGGTGAAAAACTGTTTTTT.

The chain recombines TRBV6-6 with TRBJ2-1, with D perhaps matching TRBD1 or TRBD2 (6 bases each). The CDR3 consists of 12 residues. In germline, CDR1 is MNHNY, CDR2 SVGAGI (reference sequence). Trimming stripped 8 bases from V and 4 bases from J, with 9 bases between. CDR3 loop: CASEGGYNEQFF. The CDR3 bases are TGTGCCAGCGAGGGGGGATACAATGAGCAGTTCTTC.

V usage is TRBV5-6 and J usage is TRBJ2-4; unclear D gene. The germline gives CDR1 SGHDT, CDR2 YYEEEE. The ends were cut back, 2 bases at V and 3 bases at J, with 12 bases in the middle. The CDR3 sequence is 15 residues long. As DNA, the CDR3 is TGTGCCAGCAGCTTAGAATCTCCTCACAAAAACATTCAGTACTTC. Protein product: CASSLESPHKNIQYF. Drawing the rest from reference TRBV5-6 and TRBJ2-4, the complete variable domain is DAGVTQSPTHLIKTRGQQVTLRCSPKSGHDTVSWYQQALGQGPQFIFQYYEEEERQRGNFPDRFSGHQFPNYSSELNVNALLLGDSALYLCASSLESPHKNIQYFGAGTRLSVL.

The chain uses TRBV3-1 (or the pseudogene TRBV3-2) and TRBJ1-5; D call uncertain. Germline V gene sequence: CDR1 LGHDT, CDR2 YNNKEL (reference sequence). The CDR3 is made up of 14 amino acids. The V and J ends lost 5 bases and 0 bases respectively, with 8 bases between them. In nucleotides, the CDR3 is TGTGCCAGCAGCATGCAAGGTAGCAATCAGCCCCAGCATTTT. This gives the protein CASSMQGSNQPQHF.

The gene calls are TRBV18 and TRBJ1-1; D is ambiguous. The V end lost 2 bases, the J end lost 4 bases, and 11 bases lay between the germline ends. The CDR3 contains 14 residues. Per germline, CDR1 KGHSH and CDR2 LQKENI. This CDR3 reads CASSPTRRVTEAFF. In DNA form, the CDR3 reads TGTGCCAGCTCACCAACCAGGCGTGTCACTGAAGCTTTCTTT.

This chain uses TRBV6-5 with TRBJ1-5; D might be TRBD1 (5 bases). From germline, CDR1 is MNHEY and CDR2 SVGAGI. V was shortened by 10 bases and J by 6 bases, with 19 bases between the two germline ends. The CDR3 runs to 14 residues. The CDR3 DNA follows: TGTGCCAACTCAGATGGGACGTCCGGTCAGCCCCAGCATTTT. Its protein is CANSDGTSGQPQHF.

The chain combines TRBV2 with TRBJ1-1, with D hard to call. Germline CDR1 SNHLY, CDR2 FYNNEI. Trimming pared 6 bases from V and 0 bases from J, leaving 11 bases between. The CDR3 has 14 residues. CDR3: CASRVQRLNTEAFF. In nucleotides, the CDR3 is TGTGCCAGCAGGGTACAGCGATTGAACACTGAAGCTTTCTTT.

This clone has a handful of counts. V usage is TRBV7-2 and J usage is TRBJ2-4, with D maybe TRBD1 (6 bases). CDR1 SGHTA and CDR2 FQGNSA come from the germline V gene. V was shortened by 1 base and J by 5 bases, with 9 bases between the two germline ends. This CDR3 region has 14 residues. In DNA, the CDR3 is TGTGCCAGCAGCTTAGACAGGGCCGAAAACATTCAGTACTTC. This codes for CASSLDRAENIQYF.

This clone has more than one count but fewer than ten. The rearrangement uses TRBV7-8 and TRBJ2-2; tentatively, D is TRBD1 (5 bases). Germline CDR1 reads SGHVS; CDR2 reads FQNEAQ. V was cut by 5 bases and J by 5 bases, with 9 bases left in between. CDR3 size: 13 residues. The CDR3 sequence is CASSRQGTGELFF. The CDR3 nucleotides are TGTGCCAGCAGCCGCCAGGGTACCGGGGAGCTGTTTTTT.